This is a list of T cell receptor beta chains from one sample in a study of blood T cell repertoires in COVID-19. TCRdb's table, derived via immunoSEQ multiplex PCR, lists solely in-frame clones and lacks some. The sample holds about 420,000 clones, 80% to 90% seen once. Source material: peripheral blood. All receptors come from a man aged 18 to 30 with COVID-19, enrolled during active disease. CDR3s include the opening cysteine and the closing phenylalanine or tryptophan. The D gene is left open where the match is weak. Rows may omit the clone size; those that give it use once, few, many or a size class.

j_gene,d_gene,abundance,v_gene,CDR3aa,CDR3nt
TRBJ1-1,TRBD1,NA,TRBV27,CASSLGPGQEEAFF,TGTGCCAGCAGTTTAGGTCCGGGACAGGAAGAAGCTTTCTTT
TRBJ1-2,NA,NA,TRBV10-3,CAIKNAGSGGYTF,TGTGCCATCAAGAACGCGGGGTCGGGTGGCTACACCTTC
TRBJ2-2,NA,NA,TRBV9,CASSVVAGVPGELFF,TGTGCCAGCAGCGTAGTTGCCGGGGTCCCCGGGGAGCTGTTTTTT
TRBJ2-7,TRBD2,NA,TRBV4-2,CASSQEAGGPGEQYF,TGTGCCAGCAGCCAAGAAGCGGGAGGGCCAGGCGAGCAGTACTTC
TRBJ2-3,NA,once,TRBV5-4,CASSLAVSGTDTQYF,TGTGCCAGCAGCTTGGCTGTTAGCGGCACAGATACGCAGTATTTT
TRBJ2-7,NA,NA,TRBV25-1,CASSAGGRWYF,TGTGCCAGCAGTGCCGGAGGTAGGTGGTACTTC
TRBJ2-1,NA,NA,TRBV24-1,CATSDARLGPPYNEQFF,TGTGCCACCAGTGATGCGAGACTAGGCCCCCCCTACAATGAGCAGTTCTTC
TRBJ2-1,TRBD1,NA,TRBV5-1,CASSLGGQGNNEQFF,TGCGCCAGCAGCTTGGGTGGACAGGGCAACAATGAGCAGTTCTTC
TRBJ2-2,NA,NA,TRBV29-1,CSVEDRSRLDTGELFF,TGCAGCGTTGAAGATAGGAGTAGGTTGGACACCGGGGAGCTGTTTTTT
TRBJ1-1,NA,few,TRBV20-1,CSASVPTEHTEAFF,TGCAGTGCTAGTGTCCCGACAGAGCACACTGAAGCTTTCTTT
TRBJ2-7,TRBD2,NA,TRBV3-1/TRBV3-2,CASSQEGGDQVYEQYF,TGTGCCAGCAGCCAAGAGGGGGGGGACCAGGTCTACGAGCAGTACTTC
TRBJ1-2,TRBD1,NA,TRBV12-3/TRBV12-4,CASSVQGPGGYTF,TGTGCCAGCAGCGTACAGGGGCCCGGGGGCTACACCTTC
TRBJ2-3,TRBD2,NA,TRBV30,CAWSSAGTINTQYF,TGTGCCTGGAGTTCAGCGGGGACGATAAATACGCAGTATTTT
TRBJ2-6,NA,NA,TRBV19,CASSSPGGSGANVLTF,TGTGCCAGTAGTTCCCCCGGGGGATCTGGGGCCAACGTCCTGACTTTC
TRBJ2-1,TRBD2,NA,TRBV19,CASSIGLAGGYNEQFF,TGTGCCAGTAGTATAGGACTAGCGGGGGGTTACAATGAGCAGTTCTTC
TRBJ2-3,NA,NA,TRBV7-9,CASSLALASADTQYF,TGTGCCAGCAGCTTAGCCTTGGCTAGCGCAGATACGCAGTATTTT
TRBJ2-7,NA,NA,TRBV5-4,CASSLGNPGQAYEQYF,TGTGCCAGCAGCTTGGGGAACCCGGGACAAGCTTACGAGCAGTACTTC
TRBJ2-7,TRBD1,NA,TRBV10-2,CASSRDRVDEQYF,TGCGCCAGCAGCCGGGACAGGGTCGACGAGCAGTACTTC